Reported below is one T cell receptor beta chain. This sample was included in a study of blood T cell repertoires in COVID-19. Trimming shortened V by 5 bases and J by 5 bases, and 4 bases separated the two germline ends. This CDR3 contains 11 residues. The germline V gene has CDR1 MNHEY and CDR2 SMNVEV (reference sequence). Sequencing used immunoSEQ multiplex PCR; TCRdb keeps in-frame clones, though not all of them. Of 200,000 to 250,000 clones listed, around 84% are singletons. The rearrangement links TRBV27 to TRBJ2-1; the D is unclear. What was sequenced was PBMCs or T cells enriched from blood (not recorded which). This clonotype originated in a woman in her thirties or forties who had recovered from COVID-19. The CDR3 protein is CASSRDNEQFF. The CDR3 DNA sequence: TGTGCCAGCAGTCGAGACAATGAGCAGTTCTTC.